This T cell receptor (beta chain) appears in the sequencing data of a study of long-term antiretroviral therapy in people with HIV. Runs used v3.0 of the immunoSEQ assay and were done at survey level. This table comes from immunoSEQ multiplex PCR, and its TCRdb copy is limited to in-frame clones, with some not included. The sample lists tens of thousands of clones; over 75% were seen once. Germline V gene data show CDR1 as DFQATT and CDR2 as SNEGSKA (reference sequence). CDR3 length: 11 amino acids. The V and J ends lost 3 bases and 5 bases respectively, with 8 bases between them. The sample was unsorted PBMCs, taken 2 years after starting antiretroviral therapy. The chain recombines TRBV20-1 with TRBJ2-7; no clear D gene. The receptor's source is a man over 45 with HIV. The CDR3 loop is CSASPEDEQYF. In DNA form, the CDR3 reads TGCAGTGCTAGTCCCGAAGACGAGCAGTACTTC.